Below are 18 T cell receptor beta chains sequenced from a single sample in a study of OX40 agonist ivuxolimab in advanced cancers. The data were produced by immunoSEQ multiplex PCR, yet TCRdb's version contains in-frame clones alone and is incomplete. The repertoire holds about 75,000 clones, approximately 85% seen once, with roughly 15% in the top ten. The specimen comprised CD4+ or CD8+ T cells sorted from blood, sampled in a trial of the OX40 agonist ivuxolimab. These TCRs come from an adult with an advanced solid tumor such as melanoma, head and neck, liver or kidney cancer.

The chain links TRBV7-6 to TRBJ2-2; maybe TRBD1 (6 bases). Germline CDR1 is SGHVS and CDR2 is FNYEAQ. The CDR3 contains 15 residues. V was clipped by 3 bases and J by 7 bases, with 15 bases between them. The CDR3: CASSFNALGGGELFF. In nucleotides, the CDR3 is TGTGCCAGCAGCTTCAACGCTCTAGGGGGCGGGGAGCTGTTTTTT.

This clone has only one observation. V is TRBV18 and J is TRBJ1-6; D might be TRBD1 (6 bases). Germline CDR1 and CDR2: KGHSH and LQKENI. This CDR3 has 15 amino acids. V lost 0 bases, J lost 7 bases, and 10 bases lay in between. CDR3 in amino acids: CASSPPDRINSPLHF. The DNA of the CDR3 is TGTGCCAGCTCACCACCCGACAGGATCAATTCACCCCTCCACTTT.

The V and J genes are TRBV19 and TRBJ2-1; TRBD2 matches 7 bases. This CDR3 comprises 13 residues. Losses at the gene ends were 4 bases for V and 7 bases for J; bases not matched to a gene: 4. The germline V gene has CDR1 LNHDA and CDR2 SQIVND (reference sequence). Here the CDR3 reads CASSSGRENEQFF. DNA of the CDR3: TGTGCCAGTAGTAGCGGGAGAGAGAATGAGCAGTTCTTC.

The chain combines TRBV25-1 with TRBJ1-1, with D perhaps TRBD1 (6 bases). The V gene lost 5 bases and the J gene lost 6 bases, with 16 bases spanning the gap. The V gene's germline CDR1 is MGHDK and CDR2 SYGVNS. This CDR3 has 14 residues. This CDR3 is CASSSGHRTAEAFF. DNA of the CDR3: TGTGCCAGCAGTTCGGGACACCGAACGGCTGAAGCTTTCTTT.

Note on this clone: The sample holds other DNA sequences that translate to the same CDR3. For the CDR3, the DNA is TGTGCCAGCAGTAACCCCAATCAGCCCCAGCATTTT. Its translation is CASSNPNQPQHF. The chain is built from TRBV27 and TRBJ1-5; D is unresolved. V was shortened by 5 bases and J by 3 bases, with 5 bases between the two germline ends. The germline V gene encodes CDR1 MNHEY and CDR2 SMNVEV (reference sequence). CDR3 length: 12 amino acids.

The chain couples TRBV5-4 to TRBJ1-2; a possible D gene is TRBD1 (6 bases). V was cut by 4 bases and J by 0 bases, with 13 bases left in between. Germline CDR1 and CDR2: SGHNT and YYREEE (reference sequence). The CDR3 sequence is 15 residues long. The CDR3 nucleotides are TGTGCCAGCAGCCGCGACAGGTCTCCTAACTATGGCTACACCTTC. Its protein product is CASSRDRSPNYGYTF.

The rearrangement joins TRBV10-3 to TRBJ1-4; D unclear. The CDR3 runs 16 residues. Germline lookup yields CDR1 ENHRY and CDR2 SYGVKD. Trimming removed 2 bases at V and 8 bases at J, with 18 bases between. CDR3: CAISEPNEVTGEKLFF. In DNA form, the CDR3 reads TGTGCCATCAGTGAGCCCAACGAGGTTACGGGAGAAAAACTGTTTTTT.

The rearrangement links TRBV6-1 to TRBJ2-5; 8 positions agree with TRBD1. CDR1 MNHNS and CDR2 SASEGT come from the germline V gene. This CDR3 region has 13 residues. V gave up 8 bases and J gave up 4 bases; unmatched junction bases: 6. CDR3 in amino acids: CASDRGRSETQYF. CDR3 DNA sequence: TGTGCCAGCGACAGGGGTCGATCAGAGACCCAGTACTTC.

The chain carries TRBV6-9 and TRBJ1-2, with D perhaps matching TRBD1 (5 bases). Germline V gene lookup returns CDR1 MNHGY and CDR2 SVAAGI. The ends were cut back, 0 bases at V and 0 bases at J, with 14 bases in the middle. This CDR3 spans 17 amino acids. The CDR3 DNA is TGTGCCAGCAGTTATTCGAAGACAGCCTTAGCTAACTATGGCTACACCTTC. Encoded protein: CASSYSKTALANYGYTF.

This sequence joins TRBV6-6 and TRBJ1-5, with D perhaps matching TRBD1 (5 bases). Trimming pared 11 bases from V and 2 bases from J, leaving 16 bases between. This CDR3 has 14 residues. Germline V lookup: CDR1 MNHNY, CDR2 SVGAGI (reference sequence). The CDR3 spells CASRGEVRNQPQHF. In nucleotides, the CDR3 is TGTGCCTCCCGGGGGGAAGTTCGCAATCAGCCCCAGCATTTT.

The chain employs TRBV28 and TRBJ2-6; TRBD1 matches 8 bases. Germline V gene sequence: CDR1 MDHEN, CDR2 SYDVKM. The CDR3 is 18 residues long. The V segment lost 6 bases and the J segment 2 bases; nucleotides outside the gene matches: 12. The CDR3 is CASRGARDRKAGANVLTF. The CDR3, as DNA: TGTGCCAGCAGGGGGGCCCGGGACAGGAAGGCTGGGGCCAACGTCCTGACTTTC.

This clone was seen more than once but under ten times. CDR3 protein: CASSPYGTRGVADTQYF. DNA of the CDR3: TGTGCCAGCTCACCATATGGGACTAGAGGGGTTGCAGATACGCAGTATTTT. The rearrangement links TRBV18 to TRBJ2-3; 8 bases fit TRBD2. Germline V CDR1 and CDR2: KGHSH, LQKENI. V lost 2 bases to trimming and J lost 4 bases; unmatched junction nucleotides: 11. The CDR3 is made up of 17 amino acids. Complete variable domain (other parts from reference TRBV18 and TRBJ2-3): NAGVMQNPRHLVRRRGQEARLRCSPMKGHSHVYWYRQLPEEGLKFMVYLQKENIIDESGMPKERFSAEFPKEGPSILRIQQVVRGDSAAYFCASSPYGTRGVADTQYFGPGTRLTVL.

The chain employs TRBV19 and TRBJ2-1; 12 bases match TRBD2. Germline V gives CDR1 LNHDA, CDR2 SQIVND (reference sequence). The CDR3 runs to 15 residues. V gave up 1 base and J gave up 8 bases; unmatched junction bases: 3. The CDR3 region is CASSIGLAGADEQFF. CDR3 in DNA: TGTGCCAGTAGTATAGGACTAGCGGGAGCGGATGAGCAGTTCTTC.

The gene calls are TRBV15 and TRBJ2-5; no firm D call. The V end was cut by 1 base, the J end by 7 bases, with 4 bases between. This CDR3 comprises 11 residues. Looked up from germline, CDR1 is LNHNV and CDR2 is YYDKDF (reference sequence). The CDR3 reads CATSRGATQYF. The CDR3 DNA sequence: TGTGCCACCAGCAGAGGCGCGACCCAGTACTTC.

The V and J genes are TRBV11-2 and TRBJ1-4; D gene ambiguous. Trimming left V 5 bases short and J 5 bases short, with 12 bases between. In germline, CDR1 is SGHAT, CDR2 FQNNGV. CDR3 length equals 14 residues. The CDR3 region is CASSPIRMNEKLFF. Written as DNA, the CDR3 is TGTGCCAGCAGCCCAATACGGATGAATGAAAAACTGTTTTTT. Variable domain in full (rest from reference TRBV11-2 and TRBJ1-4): EAGVAQSPRYKIIEKRQSVAFWCNPISGHATLYWYQQILGQGPKLLIQFQNNGVVDDSQLPKDRFSAERLKGVDSTLKIQPAKLEDSAVYLCASSPIRMNEKLFFGSGTQLSVL.

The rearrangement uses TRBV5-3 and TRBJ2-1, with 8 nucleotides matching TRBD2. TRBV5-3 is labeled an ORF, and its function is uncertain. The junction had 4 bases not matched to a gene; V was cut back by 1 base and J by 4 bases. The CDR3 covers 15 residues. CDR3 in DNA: TGTGCCAGAAGCTTGACTAGCGGCATTTACAATGAGCAGTTCTTC. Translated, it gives CARSLTSGIYNEQFF.

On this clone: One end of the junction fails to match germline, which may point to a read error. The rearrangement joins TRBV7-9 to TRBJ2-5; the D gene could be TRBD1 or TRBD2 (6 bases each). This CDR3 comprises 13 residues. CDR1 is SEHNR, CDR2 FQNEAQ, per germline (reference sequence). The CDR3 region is CASSQQGGETQYF. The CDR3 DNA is TGCGCCAGCAGTCAACAGGGAGGAGAGACCCAGTACTTC.

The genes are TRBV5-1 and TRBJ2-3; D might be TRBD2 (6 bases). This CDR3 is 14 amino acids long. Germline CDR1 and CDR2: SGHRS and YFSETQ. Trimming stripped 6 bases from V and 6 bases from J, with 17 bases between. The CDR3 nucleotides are TGCGCCAGCACCGAGGCGGGATCAGCCGATACGCAGTATTTT. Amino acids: CASTEAGSADTQYF.